This TCR beta chain was documented in a study of shared clonotypes between healthy human individuals. This CDR3 spans 16 amino acids. Germline CDR1 is PRHDT and CDR2 is FYEKMQ (reference sequence). V trimming: 5 bases; J trimming: 3 bases; junction bases outside the gene matches: 10. Produced via immunoSEQ multiplex PCR; TCRdb's table is partial and in-frame only. The sample records about 1.5 million clones, under 99% being singletons. Sample: naive CD4+ T cells sorted from blood. Subset denoted: CD45RA+ positively selected. The TCR was taken from a man aged 25 to 40 in good health. The V call is TRBV13, the J call TRBJ2-7; TRBD2 aligns across 10 bases. The CDR3 is CASSKLTGTSDYEQYF. CDR3 sequence (DNA): TGTGCCAGCAGCAAACTCACCGGGACTAGCGACTACGAGCAGTACTTC. The full variable domain, completed using reference TRBV13 and TRBJ2-7, is AAGVIQSPRHLIKEKRETATLKCYPIPRHDTVYWYQQGPGQDPQFLISFYEKMQSDKGSIPDRFSAQQFSDYHSELNMSSLELGDSALYFCASSKLTGTSDYEQYFGPGTRLTVT.